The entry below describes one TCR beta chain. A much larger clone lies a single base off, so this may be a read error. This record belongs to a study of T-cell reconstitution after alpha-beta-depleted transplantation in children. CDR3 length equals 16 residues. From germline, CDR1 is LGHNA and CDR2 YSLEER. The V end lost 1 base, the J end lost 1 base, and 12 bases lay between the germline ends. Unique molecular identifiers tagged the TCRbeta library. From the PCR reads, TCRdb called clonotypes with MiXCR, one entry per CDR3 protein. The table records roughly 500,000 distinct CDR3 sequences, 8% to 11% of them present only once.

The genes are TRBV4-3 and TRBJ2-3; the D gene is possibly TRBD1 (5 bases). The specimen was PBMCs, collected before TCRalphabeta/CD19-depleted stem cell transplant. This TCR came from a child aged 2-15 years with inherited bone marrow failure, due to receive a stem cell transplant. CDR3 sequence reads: CASSQGTSERTDTQYF. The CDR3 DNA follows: TGCGCCAGCAGCCAAGGGACAAGCGAGCGCACAGATACGCAGTATTTT.